The rows below give T cell receptor beta chains drawn from one sample of a study of cytomegalovirus exposure and HLA in healthy donors. Using immunoSEQ multiplex PCR, the repertoire was profiled, and TCRdb retains in-frame clones only, with some absent. The table has about 230,000 clones, 78% seen once. The sequenced material came from PBMCs. The receptor set was obtained from a boy under 18 in good health and CMV-seronegative. Each CDR3 is given with its conserved first and last residue. D genes are given only for firm matches. Clone sizes are given selectively: once, few, many, or a class where the clone is expanded.

D	V	size	J	CDR3
TRBD1	TRBV5-1	NA	TRBJ1-1	CASSSRSLTGSGTEAFF
TRBD1	TRBV7-3	NA	TRBJ1-1	CASSLRGQTEAFF
TRBD1	TRBV15	NA	TRBJ2-5	CATSRGDSSQETQYF
NA	TRBV5-6	NA	TRBJ1-5	CASSLGQIAQPQHF
NA	TRBV5-1	NA	TRBJ1-1	CASSLGVNTEAFF
NA	TRBV11-3	NA	TRBJ2-5	CASSLVSLQETQYF
TRBD2	TRBV4-1	few	TRBJ2-7	CASSQGLLAGGSRFEQYF
NA	TRBV30	once	TRBJ1-1	CALLKNTEAFF
NA	TRBV5-5	NA	TRBJ2-7	CASATGGVHEQYF
NA	TRBV6-1	few	TRBJ1-4	CASIPHRAGNEKLFF
TRBD2	TRBV2	NA	TRBJ2-1	CASREGLGIDNEQFF
TRBD2	TRBV11-3	NA	TRBJ2-1	CASSPRTSGAYNEQFF
TRBD1	TRBV10-3	NA	TRBJ2-1	CAISETDRGLYSEQFF
NA	TRBV9	few	TRBJ2-5	CASSAGAKETQYF
NA	TRBV19	NA	TRBJ2-1	CASSTSPSSYNEQFF
NA	TRBV10-3	NA	TRBJ1-1	CAIRPQGGGTEAFF
NA	TRBV11-3	once	TRBJ1-2	CASSQAPEANYGYTF
TRBD1	TRBV11-3	NA	TRBJ1-3	CASSLEPGDSIYF
TRBD2	TRBV5-1	NA	TRBJ2-7	CASSLSLAGTYEQYF
NA	TRBV30	NA	TRBJ2-1	CAWKARGNEQFF
TRBD1	TRBV5-4	few	TRBJ1-4	CASSLQTGTLEKLFF
TRBD1	TRBV7-2	NA	TRBJ1-2	CASSVRTGVNYGYTF
TRBD1	TRBV7-9	NA	TRBJ2-6	CASGITGQFSGANVLTF
TRBD1	TRBV9	NA	TRBJ1-2	CASSAEPTGFNYGYTF
TRBD1	TRBV27	NA	TRBJ2-7	CASSPRDRPYEQYF
NA	TRBV7-8	NA	TRBJ1-1	CASSLRQQGGDTEAFF
NA	TRBV19	few	TRBJ1-2	CASAVGQTYGYTF
NA	TRBV6-1	NA	TRBJ1-1	CASSGYRETEAFF
TRBD2	TRBV27	NA	TRBJ2-1	CASSSRLAGGLSRDEQFF
TRBD1	TRBV9	NA	TRBJ2-2	CASSVTTGRTGELFF
NA	TRBV7-6	NA	TRBJ1-3	CASSLGAAGNTIYF
TRBD1	TRBV7-2	NA	TRBJ2-7	CASSFTPDRDWYF
TRBD1	TRBV11-2	NA	TRBJ2-1	CASSPRDRASSYNEQFF
TRBD1	TRBV29-1	once	TRBJ2-7	CSVTQGANREQYF
TRBD2	TRBV27	NA	TRBJ2-5	CASSLFGGAKETQYF
NA	TRBV2	NA	TRBJ1-4	CASRPFSQATNEKLFF
NA	TRBV5-1	once	TRBJ1-4	CASSPGPGGMEKLFF
TRBD1	TRBV6-1	NA	TRBJ2-5	CASSEALADRGQETQYF
NA	TRBV7-9	few	TRBJ1-1	CASSFGDTEAFF
TRBD2	TRBV2	NA	TRBJ2-2	CASKASGNTGELFF
NA	TRBV27	NA	TRBJ1-5	CASSLRGRGSNQPQHF
NA	TRBV13	NA	NA	CASSLGRSTYEQYF
TRBD2	TRBV9	NA	TRBJ2-1	CASSAPIAGSSYNEQFF
NA	TRBV7-2	NA	TRBJ1-1	CASSALTKAFF
TRBD1	TRBV6-4	few	TRBJ1-5	CASSETGGNQPQHF
NA	TRBV19	NA	TRBJ1-5	CGSSILGANQPQHF
NA	TRBV27	NA	TRBJ1-1	CASSPDSYYTEAFF
NA	TRBV27	NA	TRBJ1-2	CASSSLNTGRQREVPKYTF
TRBD1	TRBV5-1	NA	TRBJ1-1	CASSDRASGNTEAFF
NA	TRBV5-1	NA	TRBJ2-1	CASSLIQGPDFDEQFF
TRBD2	TRBV5-1	NA	TRBJ2-7	CASSPGAGLDYEQYF
NA	TRBV5-1	NA	TRBJ1-1	CASSHSHITSTGATEAFF
NA	TRBV9	few	TRBJ2-7	CASSVGLDEQYF
TRBD2	TRBV5-4	once	TRBJ2-5	CASSLGSGRGWETQYF